This record looks at one T cell receptor (beta chain) sequence and its context. The antigen remains unidentified. This entry belongs to a study of OX40 agonist ivuxolimab in advanced cancers. The table came from immunoSEQ multiplex PCR; TCRdb's copy has only in-frame clones and leaves some out. The profile shows tens of thousands of clones, 85% to 90% of them singletons. General study results and limits: Part of the nonresponder group also had normalized T-cell clonal expansion that was low.

Patients were ruled out by autoimmune disease history or systemic immunosuppression. This TCR was sampled from an adult with an advanced solid tumor such as melanoma, head and neck, liver or kidney cancer. The input for sequencing was CD4+ or CD8+ T cells sorted from blood, taken in a trial of the OX40 agonist ivuxolimab.

The CDR3 nucleotides are TGTGCCAGTCGCTCAGGGGATGTGCAAGAAAAACTGTTTTTT. It yields the protein CASRSGDVQEKLFF. The chain carries TRBV19 and TRBJ1-4; the D gene is possibly TRBD1 (6 bases). The CDR3 covers 14 residues. V gave up 8 bases and J gave up 8 bases, with 18 bases separating them. The germline V gene has CDR1 LNHDA and CDR2 SQIVND (reference sequence).